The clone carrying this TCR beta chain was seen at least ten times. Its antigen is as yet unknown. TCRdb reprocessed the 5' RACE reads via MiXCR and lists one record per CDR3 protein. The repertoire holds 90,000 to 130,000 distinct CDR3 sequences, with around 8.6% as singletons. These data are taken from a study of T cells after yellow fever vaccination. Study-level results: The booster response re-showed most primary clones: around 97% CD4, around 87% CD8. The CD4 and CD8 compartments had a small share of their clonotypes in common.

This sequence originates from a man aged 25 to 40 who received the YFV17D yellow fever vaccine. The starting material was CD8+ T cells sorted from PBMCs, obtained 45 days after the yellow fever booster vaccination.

CDR3 loop: CASRTSTDTQYF. Here the CDR3 DNA reads TGCGCCAGCAGGACTAGCACAGATACGCAGTATTTT. This chain joins TRBV5-1 and TRBJ2-3; no firm D call. V was cut by 5 bases and J by 0 bases, with 4 bases left in between. Germline V lookup: CDR1 SGHRS, CDR2 YFSETQ. There are 12 residues in the CDR3.